This entry lists 31 T cell receptor beta chains sequenced from one sample in a study of CD8 T cells in ankylosing spondylitis. MiXCR, applied by TCRdb to the 5' RACE reads, yields one record per CDR3 protein. Here the sample spans about 250,000 distinct CDR3 sequences, 8% to 10% being singletons. Sequences were obtained from blood, either unsorted or a sorted T cell fraction (not recorded which). These TCRs come from a female donor with ankylosing spondylitis or in good health (not recorded which).

The table lists this clonotype with many counts. This chain connects TRBV27 to TRBJ2-2; D might be TRBD2 (6 bases). CDR3 length: 15 amino acids. Deletions cut 3 bases from V and 3 bases from J, with 11 bases between. Germline V lookup: CDR1 MNHEY, CDR2 SMNVEV (reference sequence). The CDR3 spells CASSLEGPYTGELFF. For the CDR3, the DNA is TGTGCCAGCAGTTTGGAGGGGCCCTACACCGGGGAGCTGTTTTTT.

At least ten counts were recorded for this clonotype. J is TRBJ1-4 and V is TRBV7-2; D is undetermined. The germline V gene has CDR1 SGHTA and CDR2 FQGNSA. The germline V and J ends were trimmed by 4 bases and 7 bases, with 4 bases remaining between them. The CDR3 is made up of 11 amino acids. The CDR3 region has the DNA TGTGCCAGCAGCTCCACTGAAAAACTGTTTTTT. Translation: CASSSTEKLFF. Looking up the rest from reference TRBV7-2 and TRBJ1-4 gives the full variable domain: GAGVSQSPSNKVTEKGKDVELRCDPISGHTALYWYRQSLGQGLEFLIYFQGNSAPDKSGLPSDRFSAERTGGSVSTLTIQRTQQEDSAVYLCASSSTEKLFFGSGTQLSVL.

This clonotype was seen ten or more times. The chain combines TRBV7-6 with TRBJ2-1; 8 positions match TRBD1. V trimming: 0 bases; J trimming: 3 bases; junction bases outside the gene matches: 4. This CDR3 spans 16 amino acids. CDR1 and CDR2 (germline): SGHVS, FNYEAQ. The CDR3 nucleotides read TGTGCCAGCAGCTTAGCCCCACAGGGGGTCTACAATGAGCAGTTCTTC. Its translation: CASSLAPQGVYNEQFF.

This clonotype was picked up many times. The chain uses TRBV29-1 and TRBJ1-1; D is unresolved. The CDR3 contains 13 residues. V lost 0 bases, J lost 1 base, and 6 bases lay in between. Per germline, CDR1 SQVTM and CDR2 ANQGSEA. The CDR3 spells CSVEELSNTEAFF. CDR3 nucleotides: TGCAGCGTTGAAGAGTTGTCGAACACTGAAGCTTTCTTT.

This clonotype was found many times. This chain joins TRBV19 and TRBJ2-2, with TRBD1 matching over 10 bases. Germline trimming cut 3 bases from V and 6 bases from J; bases unmatched to any gene: 1. The CDR3 extends over 14 amino acids. Germline V gene data show CDR1 as LNHDA and CDR2 as SQIVND (reference sequence). DNA for the CDR3: TGTGCCAGTAGTATGGGACAGGGGTCCGGGGAGCTGTTTTTT. Residues: CASSMGQGSGELFF.

Ten or more counts support this clonotype. Written as DNA, the CDR3 is TGCGCCAGCAGCCGTGCTGGAGGGGATGAAGATACGCAGTATTTT. Amino acid sequence: CASSRAGGDEDTQYF. V gene TRBV5-1 combines with J gene TRBJ2-3, with D perhaps TRBD2 (6 bases). The CDR3 totals 15 residues. Trimming pared 4 bases from V and 5 bases from J, leaving 17 bases between. Germline values: CDR1 SGHRS, CDR2 YFSETQ.

As regards this clonotype: This may come from a read error, since a much larger clone is one base off. The chain has TRBV28 and TRBJ2-2; TRBD2 is a possible D gene (5 bases). Germline V gene data show CDR1 as MDHEN and CDR2 as SYDVKM. This CDR3 is built from 15 residues. The CDR3 region is CASRIGGSNTGEPFF. CDR3 sequence (DNA): TGTGCCAGCCGTATCGGTGGATCGAACACCGGGGAGCCGTTTTTT.

Comments on this clonotype: A read error is possible here, since a much larger clone lies one base away. This rearrangement joins TRBV11-2 to TRBJ2-7, with D possibly being TRBD2 (6 bases). The CDR3 is 15 residues long. Looked up from germline, CDR1 is SGHAT and CDR2 is FQNNGV. The CDR3 here is CASSLAQGGSYERYF. The CDR3 DNA sequence: TGTGCCAGCAGCTTAGCCCAGGGAGGATCCTACGAGCGGTACTTC.

The table lists this clonotype with many counts. The CDR3 loop reads CASSSPTSGRKDTQYF. The CDR3 DNA is TGCGCCAGCAGCTCTCCAACTAGCGGGAGGAAAGATACGCAGTATTTT. The genes are TRBV5-1 and TRBJ2-3; TRBD2 matches at 12 bases. There are 16 residues in the CDR3. After removal of 3 bases from V and 5 bases from J, the junction contained 7 bases not matched to a gene. Germline V gene data show CDR1 as SGHRS and CDR2 as YFSETQ.

At least ten counts were recorded for this clonotype. This chain links TRBV5-6 with TRBJ2-5; tentatively, D is TRBD2 (6 bases). CDR3 size: 14 residues. In germline, CDR1 is SGHDT, CDR2 YYEEEE. Trimming shortened V by 2 bases and J by 7 bases, and 15 bases separated the two germline ends. This CDR3 reads CASSLFGGVGTQYF. The CDR3 coding sequence is TGTGCCAGCAGCTTATTCGGGGGAGTCGGGACCCAGTACTTC.

A few counts support this clonotype. This sequence joins TRBV3-1 and TRBJ2-1; unclear D gene. Germline V gene sequence: CDR1 LGHDT, CDR2 YNNKEL (reference sequence). Deletions cut 4 bases from V and 4 bases from J, with 11 bases between. This CDR3 has 14 residues. CDR3 sequence (DNA): TGTGCCAGCAGCCCCCCGGTAGGGTACAATGAGCAGTTCTTC. As protein: CASSPPVGYNEQFF.

This clonotype was recorded many times. This rearrangement joins TRBV15 to TRBJ2-1; 11 bases agree with TRBD2. The CDR3 runs 17 residues. The V gene's germline CDR1 is LNHNV and CDR2 YYDKDF (reference sequence). V dropped 1 base and J dropped 6; count of bases not matched to a gene: 8. CDR3 DNA sequence: TGTGCCACCAGCAGAGTAGGGATAGCGGGAGGGATCAATGAGCAGTTCTTC. Protein: CATSRVGIAGGINEQFF.

This sequence joins TRBV29-1 and TRBJ2-7; a possible D gene is TRBD1 (6 bases). With 4 bases removed from V and 4 bases from J, the gap between germline ends came to 17 bases. The CDR3 has 14 amino acids. Germline V lookup: CDR1 SQVTM, CDR2 ANQGSEA. Written as DNA, the CDR3 is TGCAGCGTTGGCTCTGGGGCAGGGGAGTACGAGCAGTACTTC. Protein product: CSVGSGAGEYEQYF.

The table lists this clonotype with many counts. The V and J genes are TRBV6-2 or TRBV6-3 and TRBJ2-1, with TRBD2 matching over 8 bases. This CDR3 is built from 22 residues. Germline values: CDR1 MNHEY, CDR2 SVGEGT. Trimming took 7 bases from V and 1 from J; bases not matched to a gene: 27. The CDR3 region is CASNRWRDLDGRAGGSYNEQFF. The CDR3 nucleotides read TGTGCCAGCAATCGGTGGAGAGATCTAGACGGGAGGGCCGGGGGTTCCTACAATGAGCAGTTCTTC.

Many counts were recorded for this clonotype. The chain links TRBV10-3 to TRBJ2-7; D remains unclear. CDR1 ENHRY and CDR2 SYGVKD come from the germline V gene. The CDR3 has 13 amino acids. Trimming pared 5 bases from V and 3 bases from J, leaving 11 bases between. In DNA form, the CDR3 reads TGTGCCATCAGTCTAGACACCCACTACGAGCAGTACTTC. Amino acids: CAISLDTHYEQYF.

Many counts were recorded for this clonotype. This chain uses TRBV28 with TRBJ1-1; TRBD1 is a possible D gene (6 bases). The germline gives CDR1 MDHEN, CDR2 SYDVKM. The CDR3 spans 13 residues. V lost 8 bases, J lost 0 bases, and 10 bases lay in between. The CDR3 loop is CASQGHLNTEAFF. CDR3 bases: TGTGCCAGCCAGGGACACCTGAACACTGAAGCTTTCTTT. Full variable domain (remainder filled in from reference TRBV28 and TRBJ1-1): DVKVTQSSRYLVKRTGEKVFLECVQDMDHENMFWYRQDPGLGLRLIYFSYDVKMKEKGDIPEGYSVSREKKERFSLILESASTNQTSMYLCASQGHLNTEAFFGQGTRLTVV.

This clonotype was seen many times. This chain connects TRBV7-8 to TRBJ2-1; 7 bases align to TRBD2. This CDR3 has 18 amino acids. Germline V gives CDR1 SGHVS, CDR2 FQNEAQ. Losses at the gene ends were 0 bases for V and 4 bases for J; bases not matched to a gene: 12. CDR3 loop: CASSLARGGSGAYNEQFF. The CDR3 DNA reads as TGTGCCAGCAGCTTAGCCCGCGGTGGGAGCGGGGCGTACAATGAGCAGTTCTTC.

This clonotype was recorded many times. This rearrangement joins TRBV21-1 to TRBJ1-5; the table's D call, TRBD1, was not checked against the DNA. TRBV21-1 is marked as a pseudogene. The CDR3 totals 16 residues. The CDR3 nucleotides read TGTGCCAGCAGCTCCCTCCAGGGACGGGTCAACCAGCCCCAGCATTTT. Its translation is CASSSLQGRVNQPQHF.

This clonotype was found many times. V is TRBV7-8 and J is TRBJ2-3, with 8 bases matching TRBD2. Germline assignment: CDR1 SGHVS and CDR2 FQNEAQ. The CDR3 spans 16 residues. The J segment lost 3 bases and the V segment lost 5 bases, leaving 10 bases of the junction unmatched. The CDR3 bases are TGTGCCAGCAGCCCTCGGGGGGGGGACCTAACAGATACGCAGTATTTT. Translation gives CASSPRGGDLTDTQYF.

The sample holds many counts of this clonotype. The chain carries TRBV20-1 and TRBJ2-5; 15 bases agree with TRBD2. Germline loops: CDR1 DFQATT, CDR2 SNEGSKA (reference sequence). V lost 7 bases, J lost 4 bases, and 7 bases stayed unmatched. The CDR3 is 15 amino acids. In DNA, the CDR3 is TGCAGTGGTGCCCCGGGACTAGCGGGAGGAGAGACCCAGTACTTC. Protein: CSGAPGLAGGETQYF.

This clonotype was recorded a few times. One junction end does not reproduce the germline sequence, and a read error may be involved. DNA for the CDR3: TGTACCAGCAGTTCCCGTCCTCGACTAGCGGGAGGATGGGAAGAGACCCAGTACTTC. The encoded protein is CTSSSRPRLAGGWEETQYF. The V and J genes are TRBV7-3 and TRBJ2-5, with 13 positions matching TRBD2. The CDR3 is 19 residues long. The germline V gene encodes CDR1 SGHTA and CDR2 FQGTGA.

Ten or more counts support this clonotype. The chain couples TRBV4-3 to TRBJ1-6; D gene ambiguous. Per germline, CDR1 LGHNA and CDR2 YSLEER. CDR3 length: 14 residues. Between the trimmed V and J ends, which lost 2 bases and 7 bases, there was a span of 9 bases. DNA for the CDR3: TGCGCCAGCAGCCAACAGGCAGCAAATTCACCCCTCCACTTT. Its translation is CASSQQAANSPLHF.

This clonotype was detected ten times or more. V usage is TRBV5-4 and J usage is TRBJ2-1; D ambiguous. V was shortened by 3 bases and J by 5 bases, with 15 bases between the two germline ends. Germline loops: CDR1 SGHNT, CDR2 YYREEE (reference sequence). The CDR3 is 15 residues long. The CDR3 nucleotides are TGTGCCAGCAGCTACGGGCCGACGGCGGACAATGAGCAGTTCTTC. Its protein product is CASSYGPTADNEQFF.

This chain links TRBV19 with TRBJ2-5; no clear D. CDR1 is LNHDA and CDR2 is SQIVND in the germline V gene (reference sequence). V was clipped by 3 bases and J by 5 bases, with 4 bases between them. This CDR3 region has 11 residues. The CDR3 DNA is TGTGCCAGTAGTATCTTTGAGACCCAGTACTTC. Protein product: CASSIFETQYF.

The sample holds many counts of this clonotype. This sequence joins TRBV6-5 and TRBJ2-2, with 7 positions matching TRBD1. Unmatched junction bases numbered 8, after V lost 1 base and J lost 0 bases. This CDR3 comprises 18 residues. Germline V gene sequence: CDR1 MNHEY, CDR2 SVGAGI. The CDR3 reads CASSYYAGTASNTGELFF. The CDR3 DNA reads TGTGCCAGCAGTTACTACGCCGGGACAGCCTCGAACACCGGGGAGCTGTTTTTT.

The table lists this clonotype with many counts. This sequence joins TRBV4-3 and TRBJ2-3; D is perhaps TRBD1 or TRBD2 (5 bases each). Trimming cost V 0 bases and J 3 bases, with 16 bases left between them. This CDR3 has 17 amino acids. Germline assignment: CDR1 LGHNA and CDR2 YSLEER. CDR3 loop: CASSQDRGSGATDTQYF. CDR3 sequence (DNA): TGCGCCAGCAGCCAAGATCGAGGGTCTGGGGCTACAGATACGCAGTATTTT.

The chain uses TRBV15 and TRBJ2-3; 10 nucleotides agree with TRBD2. Trimming removed 2 bases from V and 1 base from J; junction bases left unmatched: 3. The germline CDR1 and CDR2 sequences are LNHNV and YYDKDF (reference sequence). This CDR3 comprises 16 residues. The CDR3 DNA reads as TGTGCCACCAGCAGAAGGACTAGCGGTGGCACAGATACGCAGTATTTT. Translated: CATSRRTSGGTDTQYF.

This clonotype was detected a few times. The rearrangement links TRBV30 to TRBJ1-1; 9 positions match TRBD1. The CDR3 spans 13 residues. After removal of 6 bases from V and 5 bases from J, the junction contained 7 bases not matched to a gene. Germline loops: CDR1 GTSNPN, CDR2 SVGIG (reference sequence). DNA for the CDR3: TGTGCCTGTACCGGACAGGGGTGGACTGAAGCTTTCTTT. Amino acids: CACTGQGWTEAFF.

This clonotype was observed at least ten times. A read error may produce the germline difference seen at one junction end. J is TRBJ1-5 and V is TRBV6-6, with D possibly being TRBD1 (5 bases). The CDR3 totals 13 residues. Germline CDR1 and CDR2: MNHNY and SVGAGI (reference sequence). CDR3 loop: CASSFQGDQPQHF. CDR3 DNA sequence: TGCGCCAGCAGCTTCCAGGGAGATCAGCCCCAGCATTTT.

This clonotype was observed at least ten times. The chain has TRBV5-1 and TRBJ1-1, with D unclear. The CDR3 sequence is 12 residues long. Trimming took off 6 bases at V and 0 bases at J, with 6 bases between the two ends. The V gene's germline CDR1 is SGHRS and CDR2 YFSETQ. The DNA for the CDR3 is TGCGCCAGCAAGATGGTGAACACTGAAGCTTTCTTT. Its translation: CASKMVNTEAFF.

This clonotype has a handful of counts. Just one base apart from a much larger clone, this may be a read error. The genes are TRBV5-1 and TRBJ2-7, with D perhaps matching TRBD1 (5 bases). V lost 0 bases and J 2 bases, leaving 9 bases between the germline ends. The length of the CDR3 is 14 residues. In germline, CDR1 is SGHRS, CDR2 YFSETQ. DNA of the CDR3: TGCGCCAGCAGCTTGGACGACAGCCCCTACGAGCAGTACTTC. Protein product: CASSLDDSPYEQYF.